The clone carrying this T cell receptor beta chain is a singleton in its sample. Here immunoSEQ multiplex PCR was the method, and the copy in TCRdb shows in-frame clones only, minus some. The sample yields about 340,000 clones, roughly 80% seen once. The entry originates in a study of shared clonotypes between healthy human individuals. The CDR3 is 15 amino acids. Germline V gives CDR1 SGHNT, CDR2 YYREEE (reference sequence). V shed 3 bases and J 8 bases; nucleotides not matched to a gene: 2. The material sequenced was memory CD4+ T cells sorted from blood. Subset here: CD45RA-negative fraction. The receptor's source is a man aged 25 to 40 in good health. The chain links TRBV5-4 to TRBJ2-1, with 16 bases matching TRBD2. The CDR3 bases are TGTGCCAGCAGCTCTGGGACTAGCGGGAGGGATGAGCAGTTCTTC. It specifies CASSSGTSGRDEQFF. Filled out from reference TRBV5-4 and TRBJ2-1, the complete variable domain reads ETGVTQSPTHLIKTRGQQVTLRCSSQSGHNTVSWYQQALGQGPQFIFQYYREEENGRGNFPPRFSGLQFPNYSSELNVNALELDDSALYLCASSSGTSGRDEQFFGPGTRLTVL.